These 14 T cell receptor beta chains share one sample of origin, sequenced in a study of blood T cell repertoires in COVID-19. Repertoires were generated with immunoSEQ multiplex PCR, while TCRdb's copy carries only in-frame clones and drops some. Of around 53,000 clones listed, around 84% are singletons. Material: peripheral blood. These receptors came from a man in his 70s with active COVID-19.

The chain joins TRBV7-9 to TRBJ1-1; perhaps TRBD1 as D (5 bases). Germline V gene data show CDR1 as SEHNR and CDR2 as FQNEAQ (reference sequence). The germline V and J ends were trimmed by 5 bases and 11 bases, with 15 bases remaining between them. This CDR3 region has 12 residues. The CDR3 DNA follows: TGTGCCAGCAGCCTGGGACGGCGGGGGGCTTTCTTT. Its translation: CASSLGRRGAFF. The variable domain in full, completed from reference TRBV7-9 and TRBJ1-1, reads DTGVSQNPRHKITKRGQNVTFRCDPISEHNRLYWYRQTLGQGPEFLTYFQNEAQLEKSRLLSDRFSAERPKGSFSTLEIQRTEQGDSAMYLCASSLGRRGAFFGQGTRLTVV.

The rearrangement links TRBV7-2 to TRBJ1-4; D might be TRBD1 (5 bases). V was pared by 0 bases and J by 2 bases, with 13 bases between. The CDR3 spans 17 residues. Looked up from germline, CDR1 is SGHTA and CDR2 is FQGNSA. The CDR3, as DNA: TGTGCCAGCAGCTTAGCGACAGCCTCTGGGACTAATGAAAAACTGTTTTTT. Amino acid sequence: CASSLATASGTNEKLFF.

V gene TRBV27 combines with J gene TRBJ1-6, with TRBD1 matching 7 bases. J was trimmed by 5 bases and V by 9 bases; bases with no gene match: 4. CDR3 length equals 13 residues. Germline V gene sequence: CDR1 MNHEY, CDR2 SMNVEV (reference sequence). This CDR3 reads CASRTGDNSPLHF. CDR3 coding DNA: TGTGCCAGTAGGACAGGTGATAATTCACCCCTCCACTTT.

This chain connects TRBV27 to TRBJ2-3; 9 bases map to TRBD2. Germline-derived CDR1 and CDR2 are MNHEY and SMNVEV (reference sequence). The junction had 10 bases not matched to a gene; V was cut back by 5 bases and J by 4 bases. The CDR3 totals 16 residues. The CDR3 spells CASSVNSGRRADTQYF. CDR3 sequence (DNA): TGTGCCAGCAGTGTTAATAGCGGGAGAAGGGCAGATACGCAGTATTTT.

V and J are TRBV2 and TRBJ2-5; D gene uncertain. Per the germline V gene, CDR1 is SNHLY and CDR2 is FYNNEI. Trimming took off 1 base at V and 3 bases at J, with 9 bases between the two ends. The CDR3 consists of 14 residues. CDR3 region: CASSEGQVEETQYF. The DNA for the CDR3 is TGTGCCAGCAGTGAAGGGCAGGTAGAAGAGACCCAGTACTTC.

The chain links TRBV6-2 or TRBV6-3 to TRBJ2-3; the match to TRBD2 covers 9 bases. This CDR3 region has 16 residues. Germline CDR1 reads MNHEY; CDR2 reads SVGEGT. The V and J ends lost 4 bases and 4 bases, in that order; junction bases with no gene match: 9. The CDR3 loop is CASSSHEAGGPDTQYF. The DNA of the CDR3 is TGTGCCAGCAGTTCCCACGAAGCGGGAGGTCCAGATACGCAGTATTTT.

The chain combines TRBV28 with TRBJ2-1; D is possibly TRBD2 (5 bases). The V gene lost 5 bases and the J gene lost 8 bases, with 16 bases spanning the gap. This CDR3 has 14 amino acids. Germline CDR1 MDHEN, CDR2 SYDVKM. The chain's CDR3 is CASSPWTQEDEQFF. CDR3 DNA: TGTGCCAGCAGTCCGTGGACTCAGGAGGATGAGCAGTTCTTC.

This clone was observed a single time. DNA for the CDR3: TGTGCCAGCAGTTACTCGGGTAGTCCCGGGGATACGCAGTATTTT. Protein sequence: CASSYSGSPGDTQYF. The rearrangement uses TRBV6-5 and TRBJ2-3; D is undetermined. V lost 0 bases and J 6 bases, leaving 13 bases between the germline ends. This CDR3 spans 15 amino acids. Germline V CDR1 and CDR2: MNHEY, SVGAGI.

CDR3 sequence reads: CATSRDLSQPQHF. For the CDR3, the DNA is TGTGCCACCAGCAGAGATCTCAGTCAGCCCCAGCATTTT. The genes are TRBV15 and TRBJ1-5; D is undetermined. The CDR3 length is 13 residues. Between the trimmed V and J ends, which lost 0 bases and 6 bases, there was a span of 6 bases. CDR1 is LNHNV and CDR2 is YYDKDF in the germline V gene (reference sequence).

Regarding this clone: Other DNA sequences from this sample encode an identical CDR3 as well. The J gene is TRBJ1-3, the V gene TRBV3-1 (or the pseudogene TRBV3-2); D is perhaps TRBD1 (6 bases). V was trimmed by 6 bases and J by 0 bases, leaving 24 bases between them. Germline V gene sequence: CDR1 LGHDT, CDR2 YNNKEL (reference sequence). CDR3 length: 19 residues. The CDR3 reads CASSPLRQGLGSSGNTIYF. The CDR3, as DNA: TGTGCCAGCAGTCCCCTGAGGCAGGGGCTTGGGAGCTCTGGAAACACCATATATTTT.

CDR3 nucleotides: TGTGCCCCAGGGAATGAGCAGTTCTTC. Translation: CAPGNEQFF. This chain joins TRBV5-7 and TRBJ2-1; D may be TRBD1 (5 bases). TRBV5-7 is treated as an ORF (open reading frame) with a function not yet certain. The CDR3 consists of 9 residues. With 10 bases removed from V and 7 bases from J, the gap between germline ends came to 6 bases.

This clone was observed a handful of times. The V gene is TRBV28, the J gene TRBJ1-1; D is perhaps TRBD1 (6 bases). From germline, CDR1 is MDHEN and CDR2 SYDVKM. V lost 3 bases and J 4 bases, leaving 15 bases between the germline ends. The length of the CDR3 is 15 residues. CDR3 residues: CASSLTGTRLTEAFF. The CDR3 nucleotides are TGTGCCAGCAGTTTGACCGGGACACGCCTCACTGAAGCTTTCTTT.

This rearrangement joins TRBV3-1 (or the pseudogene TRBV3-2) to TRBJ2-3, with 7 bases fitting TRBD1. Trimming removed 4 bases from V and 2 bases from J; junction bases left unmatched: 3. There are 14 residues in the CDR3. Germline CDR1 LGHDT, CDR2 YNNKEL (reference sequence). CDR3 DNA: TGTGCCAGCAGCCGACAGGGAGTCACAGATACGCAGTATTTT. Encoded protein: CASSRQGVTDTQYF.

The CDR3 nucleotides are TGTGCCAGCAGTGAGGCAGGGTTCACTGAAGCTTTCTTT. Translation: CASSEAGFTEAFF. V usage is TRBV2 and J usage is TRBJ1-1, with TRBD1 as a possible D gene (5 bases). There are 13 residues in the CDR3. Germline V gene sequence: CDR1 SNHLY, CDR2 FYNNEI. V was trimmed by 3 bases and J by 4 bases, leaving 9 bases between them. Complete variable domain (other parts from reference TRBV2 and TRBJ1-1): EPEVTQTPSHQVTQMGQEVILRCVPISNHLYFYWYRQILGQKVEFLVSFYNNEISEKSEIFDDQFSVERPDGSNFTLKIRSTKLEDSAMYFCASSEAGFTEAFFGQGTRLTVV.